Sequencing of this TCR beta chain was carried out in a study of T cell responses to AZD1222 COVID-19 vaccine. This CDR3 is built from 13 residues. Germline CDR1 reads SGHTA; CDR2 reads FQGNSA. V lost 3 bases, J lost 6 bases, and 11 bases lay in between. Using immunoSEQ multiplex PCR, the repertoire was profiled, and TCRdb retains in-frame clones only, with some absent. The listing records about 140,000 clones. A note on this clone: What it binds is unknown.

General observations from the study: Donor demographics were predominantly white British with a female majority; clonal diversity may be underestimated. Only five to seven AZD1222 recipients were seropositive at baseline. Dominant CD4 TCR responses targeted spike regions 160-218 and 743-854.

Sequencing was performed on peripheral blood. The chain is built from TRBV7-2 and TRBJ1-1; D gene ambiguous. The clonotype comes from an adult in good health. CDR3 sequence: CASSFPANAEAFF. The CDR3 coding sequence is TGTGCCAGCAGCTTTCCCGCCAACGCTGAAGCTTTCTTT.